A selection of T cell receptor beta chains follows, all from one sample in a study of cytotoxic CD8 clonotypes in ibrutinib-treated CLL. Assay used: immunoSEQ multiplex PCR; TCRdb lists only in-frame clones, some missing. The sample lists over 95,000 clones, approximately 58% occurring once. Sequenced material: PBMCs, taken after 24 months of ibrutinib treatment. The receptors were sampled from a human donor with chronic lymphocytic leukemia. Both conserved end residues are part of each CDR3. Fields, in order: CDR3 length, V gene, clone size, D gene, J gene, CDR3 DNA, CDR3 protein. The D gene is left open where the match is weak. Clone size is shown for a subset of rows, as once, few, many or a class of expanded clone.

14,TRBV5-4,NA,NA,TRBJ1-1,TGTGCCAGCAGCTTGGGCGCCGGAAGCACTGAAGCTTTCTTT,CASSLGAGSTEAFF
14,TRBV12-5,few,NA,TRBJ1-5,TGTGCTAGTGGCAAAGCAGCCGGCAATCAGCCCCAGCATTTT,CASGKAAGNQPQHF
16,TRBV5-1,few,TRBD2,TRBJ2-3,TGCGCCAGCAGCTTGGTCGTTAGCGGGGGAGCAGATACGCAGTATTTT,CASSLVVSGGADTQYF
16,TRBV29-1,NA,TRBD2,TRBJ2-3,TGCAGCGTCACGGGACTAGCGGGGCGTCATAGAGATACGCAGTATTTT,CSVTGLAGRHRDTQYF
13,TRBV7-8,few,TRBD1,TRBJ2-7,TGTGCCAGCAGCCCTAAGACAGGGACAAGGCAGTACTTC,CASSPKTGTRQYF
13,TRBV30,NA,NA,TRBJ1-5,TGTGCCTGGAGTGTCCTAGGCGGACAGCCCCAGCATTTT,CAWSVLGGQPQHF
13,TRBV4-3,few,NA,TRBJ2-1,TGCGCCAGCAGCCAAGTCCCCAACAATGAGCAGTTCTTC,CASSQVPNNEQFF
13,TRBV19,NA,NA,TRBJ2-7,TGTGCCAGTAAAGAGGCGGGACCGTACGAGCAGTACTTC,CASKEAGPYEQYF
18,TRBV7-2,NA,TRBD2,TRBJ2-3,TGTGCCAGCAGCTACATCCGGCGGGGGGGCAGTGGCACAGATACGCAGTATTTT,CASSYIRRGGSGTDTQYF
12,TRBV25-1,few,TRBD1,TRBJ2-7,TGTGCCAGCAGAGGACAGGGAGGCGAGCAGTACTTC,CASRGQGGEQYF
11,TRBV9,NA,NA,TRBJ2-1,TGTGCCAGCAGCAAATACAATGAGCAGTTCTTC,CASSKYNEQFF
13,TRBV18,NA,TRBD2,TRBJ2-7,TGTGCCAGCTCACCCGGGACTAGCCACGAGCAGTACTTC,CASSPGTSHEQYF
13,TRBV27,NA,NA,TRBJ1-2,TGTGCCAGCAGTCCGACAGGCAGGGCAGGCTACACCTTC,CASSPTGRAGYTF
13,TRBV5-1,many,TRBD1,TRBJ1-2,TGCGCCAGCAGCTTGGAGGGGGCCAGTGGCTACACCTTC,CASSLEGASGYTF
15,TRBV7-2,NA,TRBD2,TRBJ2-3,TGTGCCAGCAGCTCCACCGGGACTAGCGGGGGGAGTGCGTATTTT,CASSSTGTSGGSAYF
15,TRBV25-1,few,TRBD1,TRBJ2-4,TGTGCCAGCAGTCCCCCAGGGACAGTTAAAAACATTCAGTACTTC,CASSPPGTVKNIQYF
13,TRBV19,NA,NA,TRBJ1-2,TGTGCCAGTAGATCGTCCGGGGGAAATGGCTACACCTTC,CASRSSGGNGYTF
14,TRBV11-1,NA,NA,TRBJ1-2,TGTGCCAGCAGCGGTGGGATGGCTAACTATGGCTACACCTTC,CASSGGMANYGYTF
14,TRBV7-7,NA,NA,TRBJ2-7,TGTGCTAGCAGCGCCGGGGACACTTCCTACGAGCAGTACTTC,CASSAGDTSYEQYF
15,TRBV30,NA,NA,TRBJ2-2,TGTGCCTGGAGCAAGACAGGCTTGAACACCGGGGAGCTGTTTTTT,CAWSKTGLNTGELFF
14,TRBV7-9,few,TRBD1,TRBJ2-7,TGTGCCAGCAGCTTAGGAGGGACAGGGTACGAGCAGTACTTC,CASSLGGTGYEQYF